The 21 T cell receptor beta chains in this list originate from one sample, sequenced in a study of blood T cells in healthy people across ages. A J-beta primer mix and a sample-barcoded 5' primer were used in a second PCR of about 6 to 12 cycles. TCRdb called the 5' RACE reads again in MiXCR, with one record for every CDR3 protein. This repertoire shows around 940,000 distinct CDR3 sequences, about 53% found once; its top ten account for about 21%. Sequencing was carried out using blood. The receptors originated from a woman aged 55-70 years in good health.

This rearrangement joins TRBV12-3 or TRBV12-4 to TRBJ1-2; 8 nucleotides match TRBD1. Trimming removed 5 bases from V and 1 base from J; junction bases left unmatched: 9. The CDR3 is 16 residues long. The CDR3 loop is CASSKRTGGRNYGYTF. CDR3 nucleotides: TGTGCCAGCAGTAAGAGAACAGGGGGACGTAACTATGGCTACACCTTC.

Regarding this clonotype: One junction end does not reproduce the germline sequence, and a read error may be involved. This chain joins TRBV4-1 and TRBJ2-4, with TRBD2 identical over 7 bases. Germline V lookup: CDR1 MGHRA, CDR2 YSYEKL. This CDR3 region has 12 residues. CDR3 nucleotide sequence: TGCGCCAGCAGCCTACCCTGGGAGGGTTCGGACTTC. It codes for CASSLPWEGSDF.

This chain joins TRBV10-3 and TRBJ1-5; D is unclear. CDR3 length equals 15 residues. Germline assignment: CDR1 ENHRY and CDR2 SYGVKD. V lost 2 bases and J lost 3, with 11 bases in between. The CDR3 coding sequence is TGTGCCATCAGTGAGAAAACGGTACCCAATCAGCCCCAGCATTTT. Its translation: CAISEKTVPNQPQHF.

This clonotype was detected only once. The chain joins TRBV12-3 or TRBV12-4 to TRBJ2-1; possible D gene TRBD2, 6 bases. This CDR3 is built from 14 residues. Trimming stripped 3 bases from V and 7 bases from J, with 13 bases between. CDR3 amino acids: CASSLRDGGNEQFF. In DNA, the CDR3 is TGTGCCAGCAGTTTGAGGGACGGGGGAAATGAGCAGTTCTTC.

This clonotype was found a few times. This chain joins TRBV11-1 and TRBJ2-7, with D uncertain. This CDR3 contains 16 residues. Germline V CDR1 and CDR2: SGHAT, FQDESV (reference sequence). V was pared by 2 bases and J by 1 base, with 15 bases between. CDR3 loop: CASSLLPGDKSYEQYF. The CDR3 DNA sequence: TGTGCCAGCAGCTTACTCCCAGGAGATAAATCCTACGAGCAGTACTTC.

The V call is TRBV13, the J call TRBJ2-5; no clear D gene. This CDR3 spans 16 amino acids. V lost 5 bases and J lost 3, with 19 bases in between. Germline V gives CDR1 PRHDT, CDR2 FYEKMQ (reference sequence). The CDR3 is CASSHVRDGPKETQYF. The CDR3 DNA follows: TGTGCCAGCAGCCATGTTAGGGATGGACCCAAAGAGACCCAGTACTTC.

V is TRBV6-5 and J is TRBJ2-5; TRBD2 agrees at 8 bases. Germline trimming cut 10 bases from V and 11 bases from J; bases unmatched to any gene: 15. Germline V gene data show CDR1 as MNHEY and CDR2 as SVGAGI. CDR3 length equals 13 residues. The CDR3 coding sequence is TGTGCCACCTTAGTCCCGGGACTAGTTCAGCAGTACTTC. The encoded protein is CATLVPGLVQQYF.

The chain carries TRBV15 and TRBJ2-3, with unresolved D. The length of the CDR3 is 15 residues. V was clipped by 0 bases and J by 6 bases, with 13 bases between them. Germline assignment: CDR1 LNHNV and CDR2 YYDKDF (reference sequence). CDR3 nucleotide sequence: TGTGCCACCAGCAGAGAAGTCCAGGCCGGTGATACGCAGTATTTT. Residues: CATSREVQAGDTQYF.

This clonotype was recorded many times. At one end the junction does not follow the germline gene, possibly because of a read error. The V gene is TRBV4-1, the J gene TRBJ2-3, with unresolved D. CDR3 size: 13 residues. Looked up from germline, CDR1 is MGHRA and CDR2 is YSYEKL. As DNA, the CDR3 is TGTGCCAGCAGCCAAGGGCCTCCAGATACGCAGTATTTT. Protein product: CASSQGPPDTQYF.

V gene TRBV5-1 combines with J gene TRBJ2-7; D is possibly TRBD1 or TRBD2 (5 bases each). The CDR3 contains 14 residues. Germline CDR1 reads SGHRS; CDR2 reads YFSETQ. V gave up 3 bases and J gave up 2 bases, with 12 bases separating them. Written as DNA, the CDR3 is TGCGCCAGCAGCTCCGGGACCCTAACCTACGAGCAGTACTTC. Its translation is CASSSGTLTYEQYF.

V gene TRBV20-1 combines with J gene TRBJ2-7; 7 bases align to TRBD2. Unmatched junction bases numbered 11, after V lost 4 bases and J lost 5 bases. The length of the CDR3 is 14 residues. Germline CDR1 reads DFQATT; CDR2 reads SNEGSKA (reference sequence). CDR3 loop: CSAKSGEGYDEQYF. The CDR3 DNA follows: TGCAGTGCTAAGTCGGGGGAGGGCTACGACGAGCAGTACTTC.

The V and J genes are TRBV25-1 and TRBJ1-2, with D tentatively TRBD1 (6 bases). The germline V gene has CDR1 MGHDK and CDR2 SYGVNS. V was cut by 3 bases and J by 10 bases, with 18 bases left in between. This CDR3 contains 14 residues. The CDR3 sequence is CASSDSVDRWDYTF. The CDR3 DNA reads TGTGCCAGCAGTGACTCGGTCGACAGGTGGGACTACACCTTC.

This chain connects TRBV10-3 to TRBJ2-5, with D hard to call. Trimming shortened V by 8 bases and J by 1 base, and 8 bases separated the two germline ends. Germline V CDR1 and CDR2: ENHRY, SYGVKD. The CDR3 covers 12 residues. This chain's CDR3 is CAIAGVQETQYF. The CDR3 DNA reads as TGTGCCATCGCAGGAGTCCAAGAGACCCAGTACTTC.

The rearrangement joins TRBV12-3 or TRBV12-4 to TRBJ1-5; D is undetermined. The V and J ends lost 5 bases and 5 bases respectively, with 7 bases between them. The CDR3 has 12 residues. DNA of the CDR3: TGTGCCAGCAGTAAATTGGATCAGCCCCAGCATTTT. Its translation: CASSKLDQPQHF.

CDR3 sequence: CSVVLTTAPLRGYTF. The CDR3 DNA reads as TGCAGCGTTGTTTTAACAACAGCCCCCTTGCGGGGCTACACCTTC. The chain has TRBV29-1 and TRBJ1-2; D is uncertain. CDR1 is SQVTM, CDR2 ANQGSEA, per germline. The CDR3 is 15 amino acids. Trimming shortened V by 4 bases and J by 8 bases, and 23 bases separated the two germline ends.

This clonotype was counted between two and nine times. The gene calls are TRBV10-3 and TRBJ2-7, with 9 nucleotides matching TRBD1. CDR3 length equals 14 residues. Germline CDR1 and CDR2: ENHRY and SYGVKD. Trimming took 6 bases from V and 4 from J; bases not matched to a gene: 7. The CDR3, as DNA: TGTGCCATCAGGACCGACAGGGGGGGTTACGAGCAGTACTTC. Amino acids: CAIRTDRGGYEQYF.

This clonotype was counted between two and nine times. The chain is built from TRBV29-1 and TRBJ1-5, with D maybe TRBD1 (5 bases). Germline V gene sequence: CDR1 SQVTM, CDR2 ANQGSEA. The CDR3 extends over 14 amino acids. Between the trimmed V and J ends, which lost 4 bases and 6 bases, there was a span of 16 bases. The CDR3 coding sequence is TGCAGCGTTGTTTCGGGGGTTGAAGGTCAGCCCCAGCATTTT. Its protein is CSVVSGVEGQPQHF.

The CDR3 DNA reads TGTGCCAGCAGCCCTCGAGACCCTAGCGATGATACGCAGTATTTT. It encodes CASSPRDPSDDTQYF. The chain combines TRBV6-6 with TRBJ2-3, with D perhaps matching TRBD2 (6 bases). The V gene's germline CDR1 is MNHNY and CDR2 SVGAGI (reference sequence). Trimming cost V 6 bases and J 6 bases, with 19 bases left between them. This CDR3 has 15 amino acids.

The V call is TRBV20-1, the J call TRBJ2-1; D might be TRBD1 (7 bases). CDR3 length: 12 amino acids. The germline CDR1 and CDR2 sequences are DFQATT and SNEGSKA (reference sequence). V shed 6 bases and J shed 7 bases, with 13 bases lying between them. The CDR3 region has the DNA TGCAGTGCCAGGGGGGCGACGAATGAGCAGTTCTTC. Translation: CSARGATNEQFF.

This clonotype was seen once. One base away lies a much larger clone, so this may be a sequencing read error. V gene TRBV20-1 combines with J gene TRBJ2-3, with 7 bases aligning to TRBD2. Germline V gives CDR1 DFQATT, CDR2 SNEGSKA (reference sequence). This CDR3 region has 14 residues. CDR3 region: CGARPSGGTDTQYF. Here the CDR3 DNA reads TGCGGTGCTAGACCTAGCGGAGGAACAGATACGCAGTATTTT.

The sample holds a few counts of this clonotype. The J gene is TRBJ2-7, the V gene TRBV20-1; 13 nucleotides agree with TRBD2. The V gene end was trimmed by 3 bases and the J gene end by 3 bases; junction bases not matched to a gene: 5. This CDR3 region has 15 residues. Germline CDR1 is DFQATT and CDR2 is SNEGSKA (reference sequence). CDR3 residues: CSASLGTSGVYEQYF. CDR3 DNA: TGCAGTGCTAGTTTAGGGACTAGCGGGGTCTACGAGCAGTACTTC.